This T cell receptor delta chain was identified in a study of gamma-delta chains in newborns, infants, children. For the study at large: Polyclonal expansion of innate γδ T cells after birth follows microbial exposure.

TCRdb re-called the reads using CATT. The sample shows 8,500 to 13,000 delta-chain clones, approximately 10% of them seen only once. This CDR3 comprises 19 residues. V lost 4 bases to trimming and J lost 0 bases, with 18 bases between them. Germline assignment: CDR1 GEAIGNYY and CDR2 EKD. This receptor was identified in a child who was a newborn, infant or young child, either healthy, febrile or measles-vaccinated (not recorded which). Specimen: blood. The chain has TRDV2 and TRDJ3; no reliable D call. CDR3 bases: TGTGCCTGTGATCCGGCCGACCTAAAGAGCTCCTGGGACACCCGACAGATGTTTTTC. It translates to CACDPADLKSSWDTRQMFF.